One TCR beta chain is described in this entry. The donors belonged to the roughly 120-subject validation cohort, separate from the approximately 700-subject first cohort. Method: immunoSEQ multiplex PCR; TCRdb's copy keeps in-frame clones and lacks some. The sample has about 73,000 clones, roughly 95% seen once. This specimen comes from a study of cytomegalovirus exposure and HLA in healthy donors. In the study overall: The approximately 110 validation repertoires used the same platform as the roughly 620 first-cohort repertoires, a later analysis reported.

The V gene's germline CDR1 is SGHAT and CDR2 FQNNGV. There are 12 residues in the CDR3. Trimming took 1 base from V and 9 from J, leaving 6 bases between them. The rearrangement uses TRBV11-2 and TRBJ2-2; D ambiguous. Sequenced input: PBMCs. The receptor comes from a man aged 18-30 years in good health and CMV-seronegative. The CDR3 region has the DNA TGTGCCAGCAGCTTAGGAGGTTGGGAGCTGTTTTTT. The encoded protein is CASSLGGWELFF.